This is a list of T cell receptor beta chains from one sample in a study of identical twins. TCRdb independently ran MiXCR on the 5' RACE reads; one entry per CDR3 protein. The repertoire holds some 250,000 distinct CDR3 sequences, roughly 13% seen once, with under 4.5% in the top ten. The data also belong to a second study, concerning yellow fever vaccine responses in identical twins.

Source material: memory (CD45RO+) T cells sorted from blood. The receptors shown here come from a woman in her late teens or twenties in good health. Each CDR3 is given with its conserved first and last residue. Each record gives: clone size, V gene, D gene, CDR3 protein. D genes are given only for firm matches. The size of a clone is reported for some rows only, either as once, few or many, or as a class for expanded clones.

clone size: few
V gene: TRBV7-8
D gene: NA
CDR3 protein: CASSLENGQTYEQYF

clone size: few
V gene: TRBV3-1
D gene: NA
CDR3 protein: CASSQFSSGTRGYTF

clone size: many
V gene: TRBV7-8
D gene: TRBD2
CDR3 protein: CASSTPSREGAGELFF

clone size: many
V gene: TRBV28
D gene: TRBD2
CDR3 protein: CASSLGLGSGSVYNEQFF

clone size: few
V gene: TRBV6-5
D gene: TRBD2
CDR3 protein: CASSSPLGGPREQYF

clone size: NA
V gene: TRBV18
D gene: TRBD2
CDR3 protein: CASSPTGTSGFEQYF

clone size: few
V gene: TRBV6-9
D gene: NA
CDR3 protein: CASSYLGCEKLFF

clone size: NA
V gene: TRBV6-2/TRBV6-3
D gene: NA
CDR3 protein: CASSYRADSSYNEQFF

clone size: many
V gene: TRBV7-2
D gene: NA
CDR3 protein: CASSLIPSAVAKNIQYF

clone size: few
V gene: TRBV5-1
D gene: TRBD1
CDR3 protein: CASSFGDRDTDTQYF

clone size: many
V gene: TRBV6-5
D gene: TRBD1
CDR3 protein: CASSYQGAYNEQFF

clone size: few
V gene: TRBV27
D gene: NA
CDR3 protein: CASSLSGPHEQYF

clone size: few
V gene: TRBV3-1
D gene: TRBD1
CDR3 protein: CASSQDPRQGRTDTQYF

clone size: few
V gene: TRBV11-2
D gene: NA
CDR3 protein: CASSLVSWGQTSGANVLTF

clone size: NA
V gene: TRBV5-1
D gene: TRBD2
CDR3 protein: CASSSRTSGGRGGYNEQFF

clone size: NA
V gene: TRBV21-1
D gene: NA
CDR3 protein: CASSYRDRFYEQYF

clone size: few
V gene: TRBV4-1
D gene: NA
CDR3 protein: CASSPPYKVNTEAFF

clone size: few
V gene: TRBV20-1
D gene: NA
CDR3 protein: CSARDLRGVLNTEAFF

clone size: NA
V gene: TRBV14
D gene: NA
CDR3 protein: CASSQSSLAKNIQYF

clone size: few
V gene: TRBV29-1
D gene: NA
CDR3 protein: CSVGTASDTQYF

clone size: NA
V gene: TRBV15
D gene: NA
CDR3 protein: CATSRDQANLGSTQYF

clone size: few
V gene: TRBV3-1
D gene: NA
CDR3 protein: CASSQDGTIYF

clone size: many
V gene: TRBV6-2/TRBV6-3
D gene: NA
CDR3 protein: CASSYWTYEQYF

clone size: few
V gene: TRBV4-2
D gene: NA
CDR3 protein: CASSQVNGIRNEQYF

clone size: many
V gene: TRBV5-1
D gene: TRBD1
CDR3 protein: CASSLAQGGTGGYNEQFF

clone size: NA
V gene: TRBV5-4
D gene: TRBD2
CDR3 protein: CASTYSGGPQETQYF

clone size: many
V gene: TRBV5-1
D gene: TRBD2
CDR3 protein: CASSSLSSGRAGTDTQYF

clone size: many
V gene: TRBV7-4
D gene: NA
CDR3 protein: CANSNSYEQYF

clone size: many
V gene: TRBV29-1
D gene: NA
CDR3 protein: CSARDNYYEQYF

clone size: many
V gene: TRBV3-1
D gene: NA
CDR3 protein: CASSLGPSGNTIYF

clone size: many
V gene: TRBV2
D gene: NA
CDR3 protein: CASRLSGWTLSASTDTQYF

clone size: many
V gene: TRBV6-5
D gene: NA
CDR3 protein: CASSYPPYSTDTQYF

clone size: many
V gene: TRBV10-3
D gene: NA
CDR3 protein: CAIKAGTNEKLFF

clone size: NA
V gene: TRBV6-5
D gene: NA
CDR3 protein: CASSYSGHLAKNIQYF

clone size: NA
V gene: TRBV9
D gene: NA
CDR3 protein: CASSVRLGADTQYF

clone size: few
V gene: TRBV19
D gene: TRBD1
CDR3 protein: CASSPATGIHGEQYF

clone size: NA
V gene: TRBV27
D gene: TRBD2
CDR3 protein: CASGTSGSGTQYF

clone size: NA
V gene: TRBV6-5
D gene: NA
CDR3 protein: CASSYSNEGAKNIQYF

clone size: few
V gene: TRBV30
D gene: NA
CDR3 protein: CAWSPRTGELFF

clone size: many
V gene: TRBV7-2
D gene: NA
CDR3 protein: CASSSGLTRNEQFF

clone size: NA
V gene: TRBV29-1
D gene: NA
CDR3 protein: CSVEDGSNEKLFF

clone size: few
V gene: TRBV6-2/TRBV6-3
D gene: NA
CDR3 protein: CASSYLGTPERAQHF